These 22 T cell receptor beta chains share one sample of origin, sequenced in a study of OX40 agonist ivuxolimab in advanced cancers. The receptor library was made with the immunoSEQ multiplex PCR assay. As stored in TCRdb, this immuneACCESS dataset retains in-frame rearrangements with V and J assigned. A fraction of the clones does not appear; measured against another copy, unresolved V genes explain less than half of the discrepancy, and the remainder lacks a known reason. In this sample the table shows approximately 77,000 clones, around 83% of which occur a single time. The top ten constitute 2% to 2.5% of the sample. Sequencing was performed on CD4+ or CD8+ T cells sorted from blood, taken in a trial of the OX40 agonist ivuxolimab. Receptors were obtained from an adult with an advanced solid tumor such as melanoma, head and neck, liver or kidney cancer.

This sequence joins TRBV11-3 and TRBJ2-2, with D possibly TRBD1 on 5 matching bases. The CDR3 has 16 amino acids. With 1 base removed from V and 0 bases from J, the gap between germline ends came to 9 bases. CDR1 and CDR2 (germline): SGHNT, YENEEA. This CDR3 reads CASSLATAANTGELFF. In DNA, the CDR3 is TGTGCCAGCAGCTTAGCGACAGCAGCGAACACCGGGGAGCTGTTTTTT.

V and J are TRBV6-5 and TRBJ2-5, with D perhaps matching TRBD1 (6 bases). Germline values: CDR1 MNHEY, CDR2 SVGAGI. This CDR3 is 14 amino acids long. Trimming cost V 5 bases and J 4 bases, with 14 bases left between them. The DNA of the CDR3 is TGTGCCAGCAGTCCTCAGGGGACGGGAGAGACCCAGTACTTC. Its protein is CASSPQGTGETQYF.

Only a few counts were recorded for this clone. The V call is TRBV1, the J call TRBJ2-1; the table's D gene call, TRBD1, was not cross checked with the DNA. TRBV1 is flagged as a pseudogene. CDR3 length equals 15 residues. CDR3 sequence (DNA): TGCACCAGCAGCCAAGACAGGCTATTCTACAATGAGCAGTTCTTC. Its translation: CTSSQDRLFYNEQFF.

This sequence joins TRBV28 and TRBJ1-4; D is perhaps TRBD1 (5 bases). There are 14 residues in the CDR3. V was trimmed by 2 bases and J by 4 bases, leaving 8 bases between them. The germline CDR1 and CDR2 sequences are MDHEN and SYDVKM. This chain's CDR3 is CASSLIQGNEKLFF. Here the CDR3 DNA reads TGTGCCAGCAGTTTAATTCAGGGTAATGAAAAACTGTTTTTT.

The genes are TRBV6-1 and TRBJ2-7, with 7 bases fitting TRBD2. The CDR3 length is 14 residues. CDR1 and CDR2 (germline): MNHNS, SASEGT. The ends lost 7 bases at V and 7 bases at J; junction bases unmatched: 13. Here the CDR3 reads CASTNGEGAGEQYF. The CDR3 region has the DNA TGTGCCAGCACCAACGGGGAGGGCGCGGGGGAGCAGTACTTC.

This sequence joins TRBV6-1 and TRBJ1-5; 7 bases line up with TRBD1. V shed 7 bases and J 3 bases; nucleotides not matched to a gene: 9. Germline V CDR1 and CDR2: MNHNS, SASEGT. The CDR3 consists of 15 residues. The CDR3 region has the DNA TGTGCCAGCAACCAGGGGGTTAATAACAATCAGCCCCAGCATTTT. Its translation: CASNQGVNNNQPQHF.

This clone was counted once. This chain connects TRBV19 to TRBJ2-3; D tentatively fits TRBD1 or TRBD2 (5 bases each). The CDR3 is 13 residues long. Germline assignment: CDR1 LNHDA and CDR2 SQIVND (reference sequence). The V end lost 8 bases, the J end lost 2 bases, and 11 bases lay between the germline ends. Here the CDR3 DNA reads TGTGCCAGTGAGAGGGGTAACACAGATACGCAGTATTTT. Residues: CASERGNTDTQYF.

The rearrangement uses TRBV19 and TRBJ2-1; tentatively, D is TRBD2 (6 bases). Per germline, CDR1 LNHDA and CDR2 SQIVND (reference sequence). This CDR3 region has 13 residues. Trimming pared 6 bases from V and 4 bases from J, leaving 10 bases between. In DNA, the CDR3 is TGTGCCAGTAGACAAGGGACTTACAATGAGCAGTTCTTC. Translated, it gives CASRQGTYNEQFF.

The chain employs TRBV11-3 and TRBJ2-1; D call uncertain. Germline CDR1 and CDR2: SGHNT and YENEEA. This CDR3 contains 16 residues. V was cut by 4 bases and J by 1 base, with 14 bases left in between. CDR3: CASSSRFLGSYNEQFF. The CDR3 coding sequence is TGTGCCAGCAGCTCCCGCTTTCTTGGTTCCTACAATGAGCAGTTCTTC.

This clone has a handful of counts. This chain uses TRBV30 with TRBJ1-6, with TRBD1 as a possible D gene (6 bases). The CDR3 has 13 amino acids. Germline CDR1 reads GTSNPN; CDR2 reads SVGIG (reference sequence). V was cut by 8 bases and J by 9 bases, with 17 bases left in between. CDR3 bases: TGTGCCGGACAAAAGTCACAGGGTTCACCCCTCCACTTT. This codes for CAGQKSQGSPLHF.

The chain carries TRBV4-3 and TRBJ2-7, with D unclear. The CDR3 is 14 amino acids. CDR1 is LGHNA and CDR2 is YSLEER in the germline V gene. Trimming took 1 base from V and 1 from J, leaving 8 bases between them. CDR3 protein: CASSQGLTSYEQYF. The CDR3 coding sequence is TGCGCCAGCAGCCAAGGACTGACTTCCTACGAGCAGTACTTC.

This clone has only a few counts. The chain's CDR3 is CASSPGPVALKLFF. The CDR3 DNA sequence: TGTGCCAGCAGCCCAGGGCCCGTAGCGCTTAAACTGTTTTTT. The chain joins TRBV28 to TRBJ1-4; a weak D match, TRBD1 (5 bases). The CDR3 consists of 14 residues. With 6 bases removed from V and 11 bases from J, the gap between germline ends came to 19 bases. Germline CDR1 and CDR2: MDHEN and SYDVKM.

Comment on this clone: The conserved phenylalanine or tryptophan normally closing the CDR3 is absent here, so this likely arose from a read error. The rearrangement uses TRBV27 and TRBJ1-1; weak D call: TRBD1 (6 bases). The CDR3 spans 16 residues. Germline-derived CDR1 and CDR2 are MNHEY and SMNVEV (reference sequence). Between the trimmed V and J ends, which lost 0 bases and 10 bases, there was a span of 21 bases. The CDR3 coding sequence is TGTGCCAGCAGTTTATCGGCCATCGGGGGGGCGTATTCAGCTTTCCTT. Its protein product is CASSLSAIGGAYSAFL.

The rearrangement uses TRBV19 and TRBJ1-1; unclear D gene. This CDR3 contains 17 residues. Germline-derived CDR1 and CDR2 are LNHDA and SQIVND (reference sequence). Trimming removed 3 bases at V and 0 bases at J, with 17 bases between. CDR3 loop: CASSIRSLSLLNTEAFF. The CDR3 region has the DNA TGTGCCAGTAGTATTAGGAGTTTAAGCCTTCTGAACACTGAAGCTTTCTTT.

The rearrangement links TRBV11-1 to TRBJ2-2, with D possibly TRBD1 on 5 matching bases. Germline values: CDR1 SGHAT, CDR2 FQDESV (reference sequence). Trimming left V 6 bases short and J 4 bases short, with 9 bases between. CDR3 length: 13 residues. CDR3 in amino acids: CASRSRVTGELFF. The CDR3 DNA sequence: TGTGCCAGCAGATCCAGGGTCACCGGGGAGCTGTTTTTT.

The chain has TRBV30 and TRBJ1-4; D may be TRBD1 (5 bases). CDR1 and CDR2 from the germline V gene are GTSNPN and SVGIG (reference sequence). CDR3 length: 14 residues. The V end lost 4 bases, the J end lost 3 bases, and 12 bases lay between the germline ends. The CDR3 bases are TGTGCCTGGACCGGGGGGGGATCTAATGAAAAACTGTTTTTT. This codes for CAWTGGGSNEKLFF.

The chain combines TRBV7-3 with TRBJ2-3; TRBD2 aligns across 10 bases. The CDR3 spans 16 residues. Germline CDR1 and CDR2: SGHTA and FQGTGA. J gave up 6 bases and V 1 base, and 7 bases lay outside the gene matches. The CDR3 nucleotides are TGTGCCAGCAGCTTAAGCCCAGCGGGGGGGCCGGATACGCAGTATTTT. Translation gives CASSLSPAGGPDTQYF. The entire variable domain, with the rest obtained from reference TRBV7-3 and TRBJ2-3, is as follows: GAGVSQTPSNKVTEKGKYVELRCDPISGHTALYWYRQSLGQGPEFLIYFQGTGAADDSGLPNDRFFAVRPEGSVSTLKIQRTERGDSAVYLCASSLSPAGGPDTQYFGPGTRLTVL.

The chain recombines TRBV7-9 with TRBJ1-3; unclear D gene. This CDR3 has 13 residues. In germline, CDR1 is SEHNR, CDR2 FQNEAQ (reference sequence). V was pared by 6 bases and J by 3 bases, with 9 bases between. The CDR3 DNA sequence: TGTGCCAGCAGTCCCTCCTATGGAAACACCATATATTTT. Translating it yields CASSPSYGNTIYF. The full variable domain, rest sourced from reference TRBV7-9 and TRBJ1-3, is DTGVSQNPRHKITKRGQNVTFRCDPISEHNRLYWYRQTLGQGPEFLTYFQNEAQLEKSRLLSDRFSAERPKGSFSTLEIQRTEQGDSAMYLCASSPSYGNTIYFGEGSWLTVV.

CDR3 bases: TGTGCCAGCAGTCCTAGCGGGGGGGACAATGAGCAGTTCTTC. It is translated as CASSPSGGDNEQFF. The chain has TRBV7-2 and TRBJ2-1; 12 nucleotides align to TRBD2. This CDR3 is 14 amino acids long. In germline, CDR1 is SGHTA, CDR2 FQGNSA. The J segment lost 5 bases and the V segment lost 6 bases, leaving 2 bases of the junction unmatched.

This sequence joins TRBV28 and TRBJ1-2; 10 positions match TRBD1. The germline V gene has CDR1 MDHEN and CDR2 SYDVKM. V trimming: 5 bases; J trimming: 0 bases; junction bases outside the gene matches: 3. The CDR3 has 15 amino acids. This CDR3 is CASSRDRGPNYGYTF. The DNA for the CDR3 is TGTGCCAGCAGTCGGGACAGGGGACCTAACTATGGCTACACCTTC.

The chain couples TRBV5-1 to TRBJ2-1; the D call may be TRBD1 or TRBD2 (5 bases each). The CDR3 is made up of 14 amino acids. The germline V gene encodes CDR1 SGHRS and CDR2 YFSETQ. Trimming took 1 base from V and 6 from J, leaving 11 bases between them. The CDR3: CASSLWGLGNEQFF. As DNA, the CDR3 is TGCGCCAGCAGCTTGTGGGGGTTAGGCAATGAGCAGTTCTTC.

The chain joins TRBV2 to TRBJ1-1; 9 bases line up with TRBD1. The J segment lost 7 bases and the V segment lost 10 bases, leaving 4 bases of the junction unmatched. Germline V gene lookup returns CDR1 SNHLY and CDR2 FYNNEI. The CDR3 consists of 11 residues. For the CDR3, the DNA is TGTGCCAAACAGGGGGCGAATGAAGCTTTCTTT. Translated: CAKQGANEAFF.